This T cell receptor (beta chain) was recorded in a study of T-cell reconstitution after alpha-beta-depleted transplantation in children. Unique molecular identifiers were incorporated when the TCRbeta library was constructed. TCRdb re-called the PCR reads through MiXCR, storing one row per CDR3 protein. The sample has 750,000 to 950,000 distinct CDR3 sequences, roughly 15% seen once. A remark on this clonotype: No antigen is known for it.

Study-wide findings and caveats: Some patients' high day-60 TCRbeta diversity was attributed to recipient cells surviving conditioning. Reportedly, only several hundred clones from non-depleted graft cells drove alpha-beta T-cell counts at about two months. Among T cells one year after transplant, newly produced cells accounted for most counts and diversity.

CDR1 is SGHDN, CDR2 FVKESK, per germline. This CDR3 region has 15 residues. V was cut by 0 bases and J by 7 bases, with 15 bases left in between. Sequencing used PBMCs, mostly from graft donor cells, obtained 360 days after TCRalphabeta/CD19-depleted stem cell transplant. The clonotype originates from a male patient aged 5 to 17 who had a stem cell transplant for acute lymphoblastic leukemia, so the T cells may come from the graft donor. V gene TRBV14 combines with J gene TRBJ1-2; unclear D gene. CDR3 coding DNA: TGTGCCAGCAGCCAAGATAGCAGGTTGAGGCTTGGCTACACCTTC. Its translation is CASSQDSRLRLGYTF.